Below, 14 T cell receptor beta chains from the same sample are listed, as sequenced in a study of cytomegalovirus exposure and HLA in healthy donors. With 60 Vbeta and 13 Jbeta primers, the PCR was carried out. Only in-frame clones appear in the TCRdb table, and some are missing; sequencing was by immunoSEQ multiplex PCR. The table shows 100,000 to 150,000 clones, with 74% occurring only once. The sample was PBMCs. These receptors were obtained from a woman aged 50 to 65 in good health and CMV-seropositive.

The chain uses TRBV7-8 and TRBJ2-7, with D tentatively TRBD2 (5 bases). The CDR3 has 15 amino acids. Germline values: CDR1 SGHVS, CDR2 FQNEAQ. Deletions cut 5 bases from V and 0 bases from J, with 14 bases between. The CDR3 is CASSAGRGPSYEQYF. CDR3 sequence (DNA): TGTGCCAGCAGCGCCGGCCGGGGTCCCTCCTACGAGCAGTACTTC.

A note on this clone: At one end the junction does not follow the germline gene, possibly because of a read error. The chain employs TRBV7-9 and TRBJ1-1; D may be TRBD1 (6 bases). From germline, CDR1 is SEHNR and CDR2 FQNEAQ (reference sequence). The CDR3 has 16 amino acids. CDR3 protein: CSSSPRSGTPNTEAFF. CDR3 coding DNA: TGTTCCAGCAGCCCTCGCTCCGGGACACCCAACACTGAAGCTTTCTTT.

The chain recombines TRBV4-1 with TRBJ1-4; D unresolved. V shed 5 bases and J shed 7 bases, with 14 bases lying between them. The germline V gene encodes CDR1 MGHRA and CDR2 YSYEKL. The CDR3 runs to 14 residues. The CDR3 coding sequence is TGCGCCAGCAGCGGTACCTCCCCAGGTGAAAAACTGTTTTTT. Translated, it gives CASSGTSPGEKLFF.

The chain uses TRBV14 and TRBJ1-6; D is ambiguous. The ends were cut back, 4 bases at V and 7 bases at J, with 11 bases in the middle. Germline-derived CDR1 and CDR2 are SGHDN and FVKESK. This CDR3 contains 14 residues. The chain's CDR3 is CASSPRGVNSPLHF. The CDR3 DNA reads TGTGCCAGCAGCCCGCGGGGTGTAAATTCACCCCTCCACTTT.

The chain recombines TRBV11-3 with TRBJ2-3; 7 bases line up with TRBD2. Germline V CDR1 and CDR2: SGHNT, YENEEA. The CDR3 covers 16 residues. Trimming took 0 bases from V and 4 from J; bases not matched to a gene: 7. DNA for the CDR3: TGTGCCAGCAGCTTAGATCGGGGAGGGCAGGCAGATACGCAGTATTTT. Protein: CASSLDRGGQADTQYF.

The V gene is TRBV5-1, the J gene TRBJ2-7, with 11 bases aligning to TRBD1. The germline V gene encodes CDR1 SGHRS and CDR2 YFSETQ. J lost 3 bases, V lost 7 bases, and 9 bases had no gene match. This CDR3 has 15 residues. CDR3 nucleotide sequence: TGCGCCAGCCGCAGTGGACAGGGGGCTCTCTACGAGCAGTACTTC. This sequence encodes CASRSGQGALYEQYF.

The gene calls are TRBV30 and TRBJ2-1, with 9 bases aligning to TRBD2. Looked up from germline, CDR1 is GTSNPN and CDR2 is SVGIG (reference sequence). There are 16 residues in the CDR3. V lost 0 bases, J lost 2 bases, and 5 bases stayed unmatched. CDR3 coding DNA: TGTGCCTGGAGTGTAAGCCCTAGCGGGGCCTACAATGAGCAGTTCTTC. Protein: CAWSVSPSGAYNEQFF.

This clone was picked up a small number of times. This chain joins TRBV6-1 and TRBJ2-5, with 15 bases aligning to TRBD2. The V and J ends lost 3 bases and 7 bases, in that order; junction bases with no gene match: 9. CDR3 length: 17 amino acids. From germline, CDR1 is MNHNS and CDR2 SASEGT. CDR3 loop: CASSDGTSGGPRGTQYF. In nucleotides, the CDR3 is TGTGCCAGCAGTGACGGGACTAGCGGGGGGCCGAGGGGGACCCAGTACTTC.

Only a few counts were recorded for this clone. V is TRBV30 and J is TRBJ1-1, with D possibly matching TRBD1 (6 bases). Germline assignment: CDR1 GTSNPN and CDR2 SVGIG (reference sequence). The CDR3 is 12 amino acids. V shed 7 bases and J shed 3 bases, with 12 bases lying between them. This chain's CDR3 is CASIQGYTEAFF. Written as DNA, the CDR3 is TGTGCCTCCATACAGGGATACACTGAAGCTTTCTTT.

This rearrangement joins TRBV30 to TRBJ1-6; D is perhaps TRBD1 (5 bases). The CDR3 sequence is 13 residues long. Trimming stripped 2 bases from V and 12 bases from J, with 14 bases between. The germline V gene has CDR1 GTSNPN and CDR2 SVGIG (reference sequence). CDR3 DNA sequence: TGTGCCTGGAGTTCGGGGGAGGGGTTACCCCTCCACTTT. Translating it yields CAWSSGEGLPLHF.

V usage is TRBV7-6 and J usage is TRBJ1-5, with TRBD1 matching over 8 bases. Germline CDR1 is SGHVS and CDR2 is FNYEAQ. This CDR3 contains 16 residues. Losses at the gene ends were 5 bases for V and 1 base for J; bases not matched to a gene: 7. This CDR3 reads CASSPRTGSSNQPQHF. The CDR3 DNA reads TGTGCCAGCAGCCCAAGGACAGGGAGCAGCAATCAGCCCCAGCATTTT.

V usage is TRBV6-1 and J usage is TRBJ1-5; possibly TRBD1 for D (5 bases). The CDR3 covers 11 residues. Germline CDR1 MNHNS, CDR2 SASEGT. V lost 9 bases and J 4 bases, leaving 7 bases between the germline ends. The CDR3 loop is CARGQNQPQHF. The CDR3, as DNA: TGTGCCAGGGGGCAGAATCAGCCCCAGCATTTT.

This clone was detected only a few times. The V call is TRBV7-9, the J call TRBJ2-1, with D possibly matching TRBD1 (6 bases). The CDR3 extends over 17 amino acids. V was cut by 1 base and J by 6 bases, with 19 bases left in between. Germline CDR1 is SEHNR and CDR2 is FQNEAQ (reference sequence). The CDR3 region has the DNA TGTGCCAGCAGCTTAGGGGTTGGACAGCAAAAGTTCAATGAGCAGTTCTTC. This sequence encodes CASSLGVGQQKFNEQFF.

The chain uses TRBV10-1 and TRBJ2-7; TRBD1 might be the D (6 bases). The V and J ends lost 7 bases and 3 bases respectively, with 22 bases between them. This CDR3 has 16 residues. CDR1 and CDR2 from the germline V gene are WNHNN and SYGVQD (reference sequence). CDR3 loop: CASKGTGPIPDYEQYF. The CDR3 nucleotides are TGCGCCAGCAAGGGAACAGGGCCGATTCCAGACTACGAGCAGTACTTC.